The 19 T cell receptor beta chains listed next were all sequenced from one sample in a study of beta chain features in type 1 diabetes. The whole isolated RNA underwent reverse transcription, so sequencing captured expressed TCRB transcripts. The protocol was immunoSEQ multiplex PCR, while the TCRdb copy is restricted to in-frame clones and leaves out a portion. This sample has around 300,000 clones, with around 7.8% found just once. Source material: central memory CD4+ T cells from blood. These receptors originate from a woman younger than 30 in good health.

The chain links TRBV30 to TRBJ2-7; 10 nucleotides line up with TRBD2. The CDR3 runs to 14 residues. CDR1 is GTSNPN, CDR2 SVGIG, per germline (reference sequence). V dropped 2 bases and J dropped 6; count of bases not matched to a gene: 7. CDR3 in amino acids: CAWSLLAGWGEQYF. The CDR3 DNA reads TGTGCCTGGAGTTTACTAGCGGGATGGGGCGAGCAGTACTTC.

This clone was picked up many times. This rearrangement joins TRBV30 to TRBJ1-4; 7 bases line up with TRBD1. J lost 6 bases, V lost 3 bases, and 10 bases had no gene match. Germline assignment: CDR1 GTSNPN and CDR2 SVGIG (reference sequence). This CDR3 has 15 amino acids. The chain's CDR3 is CAWSAVVRGDEKLFF. As DNA, the CDR3 is TGTGCCTGGAGCGCCGTGGTCAGGGGGGATGAAAAACTGTTTTTT.

This clone has at least ten counts. The rearrangement uses TRBV4-2 and TRBJ1-4; a possible D gene is TRBD1 (5 bases). CDR1 is LGHNA and CDR2 is YNFKEQ in the germline V gene. V was clipped by 3 bases and J by 8 bases, with 13 bases between them. The CDR3 loop spans 14 amino acids. As DNA, the CDR3 is TGTGCCAGCAGCCACGAGGGGAATCACGAAAAACTGTTTTTT. Its protein product is CASSHEGNHEKLFF.

The chain recombines TRBV2 with TRBJ2-1; D is ambiguous. Trimming removed 5 bases at V and 4 bases at J, with 3 bases between. CDR3 size: 11 residues. The germline CDR1 and CDR2 sequences are SNHLY and FYNNEI. The CDR3 sequence: CASSLYNEQFF. For the CDR3, the DNA is TGTGCCAGCAGTCTTTACAATGAGCAGTTCTTC.

The chain has TRBV12-2 and TRBJ1-2. TRBV12-2 is termed a pseudogene. The CDR3 totals 17 residues. The CDR3: CARKRAAMTKLHYGYTF. CDR3 coding DNA: TGTGCAAGAAAAAGGGCGGCAATGACCAAACTCCACTATGGCTACACCTTC.

This clone came up a few times. CDR3 residues: CASSDEQYF. CDR3 nucleotides: TGTGCCAGCAGTGACGAGCAGTACTTC. The V gene is TRBV25-1, the J gene TRBJ2-7; no definite D call. CDR1 and CDR2 (germline): MGHDK, SYGVNS. Trimming took off 3 bases at V and 6 bases at J, with 0 bases between the two ends. The CDR3 contains 9 residues.

The chain employs TRBV19 and TRBJ1-2, with TRBD1 matching 9 bases. V dropped 5 bases and J dropped 8; count of bases not matched to a gene: 18. Looked up from germline, CDR1 is LNHDA and CDR2 is SQIVND (reference sequence). The CDR3 has 17 residues. CDR3 nucleotide sequence: TGTGCCAGTAGTTTACGGCCTCCGGGACAGGGTGTCATCGGCTACACCTTC. Translated: CASSLRPPGQGVIGYTF. The full variable domain, completed using reference TRBV19 and TRBJ1-2, is DGGITQSPKYLFRKEGQNVTLSCEQNLNHDAMYWYRQDPGQGLRLIYYSQIVNDFQKGDIAEGYSVSREKKESFPLTVTSAQKNPTAFYLCASSLRPPGQGVIGYTFGSGTRLTVV.

The genes are TRBV7-9 and TRBJ2-5; D remains unclear. This CDR3 spans 15 amino acids. Germline values: CDR1 SEHNR, CDR2 FQNEAQ (reference sequence). V dropped 2 bases and J dropped 3 bases, with 13 bases sitting between them. The CDR3 region has the DNA TGTGCCAGCAGCTTAAATTCGATTAGAAAAGAGACCCAGTACTTC. Translating gives CASSLNSIRKETQYF.

Ten or more counts support this clone. The chain combines TRBV14 with TRBJ2-1, with unresolved D. V was clipped by 4 bases and J by 6 bases, with 19 bases between them. CDR3 length: 16 amino acids. CDR1 is SGHDN, CDR2 FVKESK, per germline. CDR3 coding DNA: TGTGCCAGCAGCCGCTTTCTCTCTACTTCGAGCAATGAGCAGTTCTTC. As protein: CASSRFLSTSSNEQFF.

This clone was counted between two and nine times. This chain links TRBV6-5 with TRBJ1-6; 9 bases line up with TRBD1. Germline CDR1 and CDR2: MNHEY and SVGAGI. The CDR3 is 15 residues long. Trimming at V came to 6 bases and at J to 7 bases, leaving 7 bases not matched to a gene. This CDR3 reads CASRRAGTGNSPLHF. The CDR3 DNA is TGTGCCAGCAGACGGGCCGGGACAGGGAATTCACCCCTCCACTTT.

A remark on this clone: Distinct nucleotide sequences in the sample also encode this CDR3. The chain is built from TRBV7-2 and TRBJ1-5; 9 bases align to TRBD1. The J segment lost 4 bases and the V segment lost 4 bases, leaving 5 bases of the junction unmatched. CDR1 is SGHTA and CDR2 is FQGNSA in the germline V gene. There are 15 residues in the CDR3. CDR3 nucleotides: TGTGCCAGCAGCTCGCTGGGACAGGGAAATCAGCCCCAGCATTTT. Translating gives CASSSLGQGNQPQHF.

This clone appeared a single time. The chain links TRBV11-2 to TRBJ2-7, with D hard to call. V lost 2 bases to trimming and J lost 4 bases, with 9 bases between them. Germline assignment: CDR1 SGHAT and CDR2 FQNNGV. The length of the CDR3 is 13 residues. The CDR3 protein is CASSLPSQYEQYF. As DNA, the CDR3 is TGTGCCAGCAGCTTACCATCTCAATACGAGCAGTACTTC.

This clone was detected ten times or more. The chain has TRBV4-2 and TRBJ1-1; tentatively, D is TRBD1 (6 bases). Germline V gives CDR1 LGHNA, CDR2 YNFKEQ. The CDR3 totals 14 residues. V gave up 7 bases and J gave up 4 bases, with 16 bases separating them. CDR3 sequence (DNA): TGTGCCAGCATGACCGACCGAGGGGGCACTGAAGCTTTCTTT. Protein product: CASMTDRGGTEAFF.

This clone was detected a few times. The chain recombines TRBV10-3 with TRBJ2-1; D is ambiguous. V lost 0 bases and J lost 0, with 12 bases in between. The CDR3 is 17 amino acids. Looked up from germline, CDR1 is ENHRY and CDR2 is SYGVKD. For the CDR3, the DNA is TGTGCCATCAGTGAGTCTAGTAGGACCCTCTCCTACAATGAGCAGTTCTTC. Its translation is CAISESSRTLSYNEQFF.

The chain links TRBV27 to TRBJ1-2; tentative D call: TRBD1 (6 bases). Germline lookup yields CDR1 MNHEY and CDR2 SMNVEV (reference sequence). V shed 1 base and J shed 7 bases, with 25 bases lying between them. The CDR3 is 18 residues long. The CDR3 bases are TGTGCCAGCAGTTTATTAACCCCCCCGAACGGGGGCGGGGGTGGCTACACCTTC. Translated: CASSLLTPPNGGGGGYTF.

The chain carries TRBV28 and TRBJ2-3, with 10 positions matching TRBD2. V trimming: 4 bases; J trimming: 3 bases; junction bases outside the gene matches: 13. CDR1 is MDHEN, CDR2 SYDVKM, per germline. There are 18 residues in the CDR3. The CDR3 bases are TGTGCCAGCAGTTCTCCCCGGGAAGCGGGGGGGCGAACAGATACGCAGTATTTT. Translation: CASSSPREAGGRTDTQYF.

This clone was seen ten or more times. The V call is TRBV7-3, the J call TRBJ2-1, with 7 nucleotides matching TRBD1. Germline lookup yields CDR1 SGHTA and CDR2 FQGTGA. V was clipped by 3 bases and J by 5 bases; unmatched bases: 13. The CDR3 totals 17 residues. CDR3 nucleotides: TGTGCCAGCAGCTTTACGGCACCGGGACAGCCTCACAATGAGCAGTTCTTC. It specifies CASSFTAPGQPHNEQFF.

Only a few counts were recorded for this clone. The chain is built from TRBV18 and TRBJ1-2; 7 bases agree with TRBD1. With V trimmed by 3 bases and J by 0 bases, 7 bases remained unmatched. The V gene's germline CDR1 is KGHSH and CDR2 LQKENI. The CDR3 contains 16 residues. The CDR3 spells CASSPTGTDANYGYTF. The CDR3 bases are TGTGCCAGCTCACCGACTGGGACAGATGCTAACTATGGCTACACCTTC.

This clone was observed at least ten times. At the DNA level, this CDR3 is encoded by other sequences in the same sample as well. V usage is TRBV18 and J usage is TRBJ2-3; D possibly corresponds to TRBD2 (6 bases). CDR3 size: 16 residues. The V gene's germline CDR1 is KGHSH and CDR2 LQKENI. With 3 bases removed from V and 0 bases from J, the gap between germline ends came to 13 bases. Here the CDR3 DNA reads TGTGCCAGCTCACCTACGGACGGGACTAGCACAGATACGCAGTATTTT. This codes for CASSPTDGTSTDTQYF.